The rows below give T cell receptor beta chains drawn from one sample of a study of CD8 T cells in Susac syndrome. MiXCR, run by TCRdb on the immunoSEQ multiplex PCR reads, gives a single entry per CDR3 protein. The table includes under 350,000 distinct CDR3 sequences, about 90% detected once. The sequencing sample was made of CD4+ T cells from PBMCs. The receptors were sampled from a human donor with multiple sclerosis. Each CDR3 is given with its conserved first and last residue. A D gene is named only where the DNA matches it firmly. Where a row states a size, it is once, few, many or the class of an expanded clone; other rows omit it.

j_call: TRBJ2-1; clone_size: .; d_call: .; v_call: TRBV11-1; cdr3_aa: CASSLRTNEQFF; cdr3_nt: TGTGCCAGCAGCTTAAGGACCAATGAGCAGTTCTTC
j_call: TRBJ1-4; clone_size: .; d_call: TRBD1; v_call: TRBV29-1; cdr3_aa: CSGMTGWGTNEKLFF; cdr3_nt: TGCAGCGGCATGACAGGGTGGGGAACTAATGAAAAACTGTTTTTT
j_call: TRBJ2-5; clone_size: .; d_call: .; v_call: TRBV7-2; cdr3_aa: CASSFTTGAGTQYF; cdr3_nt: TGTGCCAGCAGCTTCACGACGGGCGCCGGGACCCAGTACTTC
j_call: TRBJ2-7; clone_size: .; d_call: .; v_call: TRBV19; cdr3_aa: CASSPRGPNSYEQYF; cdr3_nt: TGTGCCAGTAGTCCCAGGGGCCCGAACTCCTACGAGCAGTACTTC
j_call: TRBJ2-7; clone_size: .; d_call: .; v_call: TRBV14; cdr3_aa: CASSQVRGYEQYF; cdr3_nt: TGTGCCAGCAGCCAAGTTCGAGGTTACGAGCAGTACTTC
j_call: TRBJ2-1; clone_size: .; d_call: TRBD2; v_call: TRBV5-6; cdr3_aa: CASSLLASGNRNEQFF; cdr3_nt: TGTGCCAGCAGCTTGCTCGCTAGCGGGAACCGCAATGAGCAGTTCTTC
j_call: TRBJ1-5; clone_size: .; d_call: .; v_call: TRBV5-6; cdr3_aa: CASSLKMGGSGSNQPQHF; cdr3_nt: TGTGCCAGCAGCCTGAAAATGGGGGGAAGCGGGAGCAATCAGCCCCAGCATTTT
j_call: TRBJ1-1; clone_size: .; d_call: .; v_call: TRBV7-9; cdr3_aa: CASSSRGEAFF; cdr3_nt: TGTGCCAGCAGCTCTAGGGGAGAAGCTTTCTTT
j_call: TRBJ2-7; clone_size: .; d_call: .; v_call: TRBV7-9; cdr3_aa: CASSLGGASSYEQYF; cdr3_nt: TGTGCCAGCAGCTTAGGGGGGGCGAGCTCCTACGAGCAGTACTTC
j_call: TRBJ2-7; clone_size: .; d_call: TRBD2; v_call: TRBV7-2; cdr3_aa: CASSFGGTSPGYEQYF; cdr3_nt: TGTGCCAGCAGCTTCGGAGGGACTAGCCCGGGCTACGAGCAGTACTTC
j_call: TRBJ1-1; clone_size: few; d_call: TRBD1; v_call: TRBV27; cdr3_aa: CASSSPHRGNTEAFF; cdr3_nt: TGTGCCAGCAGTTCCCCCCACAGGGGGAACACTGAAGCTTTCTTT
j_call: TRBJ2-1; clone_size: .; d_call: TRBD2; v_call: TRBV9; cdr3_aa: CASSVRHLSGTYHNEQFF; cdr3_nt: TGTGCCAGCAGCGTACGGCACCTTAGCGGGACATACCACAATGAGCAGTTCTTC
j_call: TRBJ1-5; clone_size: .; d_call: TRBD1; v_call: TRBV19; cdr3_aa: CASSMVTGGIQPQHF; cdr3_nt: TGTGCCAGTAGTATGGTGACAGGGGGTATTCAGCCCCAGCATTTT
j_call: TRBJ2-5; clone_size: .; d_call: TRBD2; v_call: TRBV9; cdr3_aa: CASSARLAGAGETQYF; cdr3_nt: TGTGCCAGCAGCGCCCGACTAGCGGGAGCTGGGGAGACCCAGTACTTC
j_call: TRBJ1-5; clone_size: .; d_call: .; v_call: TRBV15; cdr3_aa: CATSRGGRQPQHF; cdr3_nt: TGTGCCACCAGCAGGGGCGGCAGACAGCCCCAGCATTTT
j_call: TRBJ1-1; clone_size: .; d_call: .; v_call: TRBV19; cdr3_aa: CASQVARNTEAFF; cdr3_nt: TGTGCCAGTCAAGTGGCAAGGAACACTGAAGCTTTCTTT
j_call: TRBJ1-2; clone_size: .; d_call: .; v_call: TRBV18; cdr3_aa: CASSPLDRPRYGYTF; cdr3_nt: TGTGCCAGCTCACCCTTGGACCGGCCCCGCTATGGCTACACCTTC
j_call: TRBJ1-2; clone_size: .; d_call: .; v_call: TRBV18; cdr3_aa: CASSPQVSTGPVLYGYTF; cdr3_nt: TGTGCCAGCTCACCACAGGTCTCGACGGGTCCCGTCCTTTATGGCTACACCTTC
j_call: TRBJ2-1; clone_size: .; d_call: .; v_call: TRBV30; cdr3_aa: CAWSVRVSGNEQFF; cdr3_nt: TGTGCCTGGAGTGTCCGGGTATCGGGCAATGAGCAGTTCTTC
j_call: TRBJ2-2; clone_size: .; d_call: TRBD2; v_call: TRBV10-3; cdr3_aa: CAISDGGDTGELFF; cdr3_nt: TGTGCCATCAGTGACGGGGGGGACACCGGGGAGCTGTTTTTT
j_call: TRBJ1-2; clone_size: .; d_call: TRBD1; v_call: TRBV29-1; cdr3_aa: CSAQGDRYGYTF; cdr3_nt: TGCAGCGCACAGGGGGACCGCTATGGCTACACCTTC
j_call: TRBJ2-1; clone_size: .; d_call: .; v_call: TRBV10-3; cdr3_aa: CAISETEGSYNEQFF; cdr3_nt: TGTGCCATCAGTGAGACAGAGGGCTCCTACAATGAGCAGTTCTTC
j_call: TRBJ1-5; clone_size: .; d_call: .; v_call: TRBV5-1; cdr3_aa: CASSPGASNQPQHF; cdr3_nt: TGTGCCAGCTCACCGGGGGCGAGCAATCAGCCCCAGCATTTT
j_call: TRBJ1-1; clone_size: .; d_call: .; v_call: TRBV7-9; cdr3_aa: CASSFPGVGSREAFF; cdr3_nt: TGTGCCAGCAGCTTTCCGGGAGTGGGCAGCCGAGAAGCTTTCTTT
j_call: TRBJ2-1; clone_size: .; d_call: TRBD2; v_call: TRBV12-3/TRBV12-4; cdr3_aa: CASSIGTSGSQGQFF; cdr3_nt: TGTGCCAGCAGCATAGGGACTAGCGGGTCACAGGGGCAGTTCTTC
j_call: TRBJ1-3; clone_size: .; d_call: TRBD1; v_call: TRBV12-3/TRBV12-4; cdr3_aa: CASTNRQGAGGNTIYF; cdr3_nt: TGTGCCAGCACTAATCGACAGGGGGCGGGTGGAAACACCATATATTTT
j_call: TRBJ1-2; clone_size: .; d_call: .; v_call: TRBV14; cdr3_aa: CASSQQGGYGYTF; cdr3_nt: TGTGCCAGCAGTCAACAGGGCGGCTATGGCTACACCTTC
j_call: TRBJ2-1; clone_size: .; d_call: TRBD2; v_call: TRBV30; cdr3_aa: CAWTSGDPHNEQFF; cdr3_nt: TGTGCCTGGACTAGCGGGGATCCCCACAATGAGCAGTTCTTC
j_call: TRBJ2-3; clone_size: .; d_call: .; v_call: TRBV29-1; cdr3_aa: CSVEGGRPTDTQYF; cdr3_nt: TGCAGCGTTGAGGGGGGCAGGCCCACAGATACGCAGTATTTT
j_call: TRBJ2-7; clone_size: .; d_call: .; v_call: TRBV19; cdr3_aa: CASSPRGLSYEQYF; cdr3_nt: TGTGCCAGTAGTCCTCGGGGGCTATCCTACGAGCAGTACTTC
j_call: TRBJ1-1; clone_size: .; d_call: .; v_call: TRBV24-1; cdr3_aa: CAFPSTGNTEAFF; cdr3_nt: TGTGCCTTCCCCAGTACAGGGAACACTGAAGCTTTCTTT
j_call: TRBJ1-5; clone_size: .; d_call: .; v_call: TRBV20-1; cdr3_aa: CSARASNRQVQQPQHF; cdr3_nt: TGCAGTGCTAGGGCGTCTAACCGACAGGTCCAGCAGCCCCAGCATTTT
j_call: TRBJ1-2; clone_size: .; d_call: .; v_call: TRBV30; cdr3_aa: CAWSFTATNYGYTF; cdr3_nt: TGTGCCTGGAGTTTTACAGCGACTAACTATGGCTACACCTTC
j_call: TRBJ1-4; clone_size: .; d_call: TRBD1; v_call: TRBV19; cdr3_aa: CASSIPGTVRDEKLFF; cdr3_nt: TGTGCCAGTAGTATTCCCGGGACAGTGAGGGATGAAAAACTGTTTTTT